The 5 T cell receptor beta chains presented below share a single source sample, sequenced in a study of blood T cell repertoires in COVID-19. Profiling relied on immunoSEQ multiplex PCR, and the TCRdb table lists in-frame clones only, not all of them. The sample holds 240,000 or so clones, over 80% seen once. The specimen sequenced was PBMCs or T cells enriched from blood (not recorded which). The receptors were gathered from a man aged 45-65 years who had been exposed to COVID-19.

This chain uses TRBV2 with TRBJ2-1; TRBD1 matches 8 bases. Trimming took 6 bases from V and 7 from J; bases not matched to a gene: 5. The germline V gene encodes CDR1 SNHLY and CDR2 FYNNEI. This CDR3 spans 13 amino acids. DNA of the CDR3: TGTGCCAGCAGGGACAGGGATTTGAATGAGCAGTTCTTC. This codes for CASRDRDLNEQFF.

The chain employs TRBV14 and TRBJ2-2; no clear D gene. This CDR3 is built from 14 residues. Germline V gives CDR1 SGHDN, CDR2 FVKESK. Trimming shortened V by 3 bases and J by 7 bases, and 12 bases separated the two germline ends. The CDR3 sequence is CASSHLTEVGELFF. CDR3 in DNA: TGTGCCAGCAGCCATCTAACCGAGGTCGGGGAGCTGTTTTTT.

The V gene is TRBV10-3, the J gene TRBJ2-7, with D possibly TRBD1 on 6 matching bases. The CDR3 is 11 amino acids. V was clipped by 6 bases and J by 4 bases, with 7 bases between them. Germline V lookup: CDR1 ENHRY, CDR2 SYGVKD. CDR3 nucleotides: TGTGCCATCAGGCAGGGGTACGAGCAGTACTTC. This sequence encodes CAIRQGYEQYF.

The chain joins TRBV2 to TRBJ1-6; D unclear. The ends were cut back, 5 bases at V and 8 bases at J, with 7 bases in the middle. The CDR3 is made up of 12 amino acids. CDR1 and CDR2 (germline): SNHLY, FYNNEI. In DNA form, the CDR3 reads TGTGCCAGCAGTTACACAGATTCACCCCTCCACTTT. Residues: CASSYTDSPLHF.

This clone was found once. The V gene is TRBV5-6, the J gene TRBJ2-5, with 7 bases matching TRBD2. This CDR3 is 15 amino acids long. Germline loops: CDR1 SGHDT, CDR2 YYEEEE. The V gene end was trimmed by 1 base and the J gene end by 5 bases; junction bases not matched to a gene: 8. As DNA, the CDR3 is TGTGCCAGCAGCTTGCGTGCGGGGGTTCGGGAGACCCAGTACTTC. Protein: CASSLRAGVRETQYF.